The clone carrying this TCR beta chain was counted ten times or more. Antigen specificity is unknown. The data stem from a study of T cells in Graves' hyperthyroidism and ophthalmopathy. The CDR3 is 14 residues long. Per germline, CDR1 SNHLY and CDR2 FYNNEI. Deletions cut 6 bases from V and 3 bases from J, with 14 bases between. Overall study findings and caveats: Model predictions of ophthalmopathy came a median around 6.5 months before onset.

Researchers amplified the TCR beta CDR3 regions from RNA transcripts. An initial round of RT-PCR targeting the TCR CDR3 relied on the HTBI primer set. TCRdb reprocessed the multiplex PCR reads via MiXCR and lists one record per CDR3 protein. Found here are approximately 690,000 distinct CDR3 sequences, about 14% of them singletons; the top ten hold about 12%. The rearrangement joins TRBV2 to TRBJ1-2, with D tentatively TRBD1 (6 bases). Sequenced input: blood. This clonotype was sampled from a woman between 45 and 60 years old with Graves' ophthalmopathy. DNA of the CDR3: TGTGCCAGCAGGTGGGCGGGGGCGGACTATGGCTACACCTTC. Translating gives CASRWAGADYGYTF.